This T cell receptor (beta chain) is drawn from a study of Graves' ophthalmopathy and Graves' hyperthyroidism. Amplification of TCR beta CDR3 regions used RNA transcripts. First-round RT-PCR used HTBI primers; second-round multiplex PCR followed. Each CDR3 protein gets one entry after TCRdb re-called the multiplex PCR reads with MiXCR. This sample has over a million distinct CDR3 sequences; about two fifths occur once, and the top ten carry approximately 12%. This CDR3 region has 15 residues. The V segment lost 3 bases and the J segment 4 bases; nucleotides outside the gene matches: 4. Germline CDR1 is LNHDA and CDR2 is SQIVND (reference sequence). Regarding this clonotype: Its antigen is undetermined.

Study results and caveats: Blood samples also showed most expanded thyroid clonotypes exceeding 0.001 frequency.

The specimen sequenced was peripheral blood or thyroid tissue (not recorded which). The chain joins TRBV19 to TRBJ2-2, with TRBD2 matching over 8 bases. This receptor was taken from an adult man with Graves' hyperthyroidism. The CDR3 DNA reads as TGTGCCAGTAGTATTATAGCGGGACCCACCGGGGAGCTGTTTTTT. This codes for CASSIIAGPTGELFF.